The present T cell receptor (beta chain) was sequenced within a study of CD8+ T cells in alopecia areata. The treatment denotes: oral pan-JAK inhibitor, 5-10 mg twice daily. Sequencing relied on a cDNA template that was reverse transcribed from extracted RNA. The assay was immunoSEQ multiplex PCR, and TCRdb's table has in-frame clones only and misses some. The sample includes about 130,000 clones, about 56% seen only once; the top ten take less than 20%. With 4 bases removed from V and 8 bases from J, the gap between germline ends came to 16 bases. Germline V gene lookup returns CDR1 SGHDT and CDR2 YYEEEE. The CDR3 is made up of 13 amino acids.

The chain uses TRBV5-6 and TRBJ2-7, with D perhaps TRBD1 or TRBD2 (5 bases each). This clonotype originated in a human donor with alopecia areata. The material was CD8+ T cells sorted from blood, obtained at week 4, from a patient treated with tofacitinib. CDR3 coding DNA: TGTGCCAGCAGCCGGGACCGGGGCTCACAGCAGTACTTC. Its protein is CASSRDRGSQQYF.